This TCR beta chain was identified during a study of OX40 agonist ivuxolimab in advanced cancers. Deletions cut 8 bases from V and 6 bases from J, with 9 bases between. The CDR3 is 11 amino acids. Per germline, CDR1 MDHEN and CDR2 SYDVKM. TCRdb's copy holds only in-frame clones and misses some; the assay was immunoSEQ multiplex PCR. The sample lists 55,000 to 80,000 clones, roughly 90% occurring once. The origin of this receptor is an adult with an advanced solid tumor such as melanoma, head and neck, liver or kidney cancer. Sequences were derived from CD4+ or CD8+ T cells sorted from blood, sampled in a trial of the OX40 agonist ivuxolimab. The chain combines TRBV28 with TRBJ2-3; D is unclear. CDR3 bases: TGTGCCAGCTCCGATTCGGATACGCAGTATTTT. Amino acids: CASSDSDTQYF.